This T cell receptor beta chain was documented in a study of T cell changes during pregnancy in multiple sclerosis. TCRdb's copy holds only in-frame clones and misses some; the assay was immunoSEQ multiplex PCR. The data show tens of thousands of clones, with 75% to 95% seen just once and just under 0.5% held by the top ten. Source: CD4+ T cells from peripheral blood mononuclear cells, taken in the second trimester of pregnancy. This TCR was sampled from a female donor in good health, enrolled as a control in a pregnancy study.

CDR3 region: CASSTTGGRDIQYF. As DNA, the CDR3 is TGCGCCAGCAGCACGACAGGGGGCCGAGACATTCAGTACTTC. V usage is TRBV5-1 and J usage is TRBJ2-4; TRBD1 matches at 10 bases. This CDR3 region has 14 residues. The germline V gene encodes CDR1 SGHRS and CDR2 YFSETQ. V was pared by 4 bases and J by 8 bases, with 6 bases of the junction left unmatched.